This TCR beta chain originates from a study of T-cell memory formation after mild COVID-19. The overall study: Most TCR clusters belonged to a single donor. Findings of the study overall: CD4+ clones that contracted lay mainly in CM and EM; CD8+ ones lay in EMRA. Pre-infection memory held some responding clones, suggesting pre-existing cross-reactive T cells responded. For second-wave clones that peaked at day 37, SARS-CoV-2 specificity went unverified.

This clonotype was detected only a few times. What it binds is not known. TCRdb re-called the 5' RACE reads with MiXCR, one entry per CDR3 protein. Altogether roughly 170,000 distinct CDR3 sequences are present, 20% to 25% being singletons, with the ten largest covering 23%. Germline CDR1 SGHTA, CDR2 FQGTGA. This CDR3 region has 15 residues. J gave up 3 bases and V 0 bases, and 2 bases lay outside the gene matches. The TCR originated in an adult woman who had mild COVID-19 (a few samples of this study predate the infection). Cell type and time point are not known. The sequencing input was PBMCs or a T cell subset sorted from them (not recorded which). The chain uses TRBV7-3 and TRBJ2-3, with 8 nucleotides matching TRBD2. The CDR3 DNA sequence: TGTGCCAGCAGCTTAACTGGACTAGCAACAGATACGCAGTATTTT. Protein product: CASSLTGLATDTQYF.